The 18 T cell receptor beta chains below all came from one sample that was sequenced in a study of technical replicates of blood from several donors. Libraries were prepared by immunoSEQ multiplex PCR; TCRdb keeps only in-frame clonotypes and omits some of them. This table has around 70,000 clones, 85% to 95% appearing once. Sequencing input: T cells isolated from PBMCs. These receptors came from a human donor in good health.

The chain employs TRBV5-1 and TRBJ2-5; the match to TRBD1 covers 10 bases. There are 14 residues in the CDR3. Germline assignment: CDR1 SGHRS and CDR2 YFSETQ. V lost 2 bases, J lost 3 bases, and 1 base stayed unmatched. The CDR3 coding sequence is TGCGCCAGCAGCTTCGGGACAGGGGAAGAGACCCAGTACTTC. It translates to CASSFGTGEETQYF.

CDR3 DNA: TGTGCCAGCAGCTTTTCGTCTGATACGCAGTATTTT. This gives the protein CASSFSSDTQYF. The chain carries TRBV7-3 and TRBJ2-3; D is unclear. Germline lookup yields CDR1 SGHTA and CDR2 FQGTGA. The CDR3 is 12 amino acids. Trimming shortened V by 3 bases and J by 6 bases, and 7 bases separated the two germline ends.

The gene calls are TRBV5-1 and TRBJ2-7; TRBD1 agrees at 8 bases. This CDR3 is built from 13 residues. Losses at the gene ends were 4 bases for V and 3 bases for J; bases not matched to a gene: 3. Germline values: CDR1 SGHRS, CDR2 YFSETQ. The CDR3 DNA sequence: TGCGCCAGCAGCCGGGACAGGCTCTACGAGCAGTACTTC. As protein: CASSRDRLYEQYF.

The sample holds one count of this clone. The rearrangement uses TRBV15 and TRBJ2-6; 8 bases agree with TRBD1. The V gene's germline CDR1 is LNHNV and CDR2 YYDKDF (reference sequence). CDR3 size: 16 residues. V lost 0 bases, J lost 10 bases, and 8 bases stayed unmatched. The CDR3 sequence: CATSRDYFDRGNVLTF. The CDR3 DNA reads TGTGCCACCAGCAGAGATTATTTCGACAGGGGAAACGTCCTGACTTTC. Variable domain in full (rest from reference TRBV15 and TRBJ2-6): DAMVIQNPRYQVTQFGKPVTLSCSQTLNHNVMYWYQQKSSQAPKLLFHYYDKDFNNEADTPDNFQSRRPNTSFCFLDIRSPGLGDTAMYLCATSRDYFDRGNVLTFGAGSRLTVL.

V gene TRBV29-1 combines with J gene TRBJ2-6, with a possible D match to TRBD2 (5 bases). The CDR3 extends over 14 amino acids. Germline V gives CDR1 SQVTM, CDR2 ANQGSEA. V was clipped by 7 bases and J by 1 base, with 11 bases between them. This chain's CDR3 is CSASSDSGANVLTF. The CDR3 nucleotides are TGCAGCGCAAGTAGCGATTCTGGGGCCAACGTCCTGACTTTC.

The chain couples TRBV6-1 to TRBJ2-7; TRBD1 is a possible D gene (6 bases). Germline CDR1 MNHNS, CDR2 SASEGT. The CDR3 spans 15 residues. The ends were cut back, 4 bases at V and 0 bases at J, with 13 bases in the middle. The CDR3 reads CASSAYRDTSYEQYF. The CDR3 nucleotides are TGTGCCAGCAGTGCTTACCGGGACACCTCCTACGAGCAGTACTTC.

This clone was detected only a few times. The DNA for the CDR3 is TGTGCCAGCAGTTTTAGCGGGGGGGCGGACGAGCAGTACTTC. Its protein is CASSFSGGADEQYF. V usage is TRBV7-9 and J usage is TRBJ2-7; 11 positions match TRBD2. Germline values: CDR1 SEHNR, CDR2 FQNEAQ (reference sequence). The CDR3 spans 14 residues. V shed 6 bases and J 5 bases; nucleotides not matched to a gene: 6.

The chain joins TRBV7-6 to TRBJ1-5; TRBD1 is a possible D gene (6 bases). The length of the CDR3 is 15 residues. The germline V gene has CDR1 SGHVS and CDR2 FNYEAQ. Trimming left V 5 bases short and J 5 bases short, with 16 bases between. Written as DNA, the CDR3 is TGTGCCAGCAGCCCAACAACAGGGTCTGATCAGCCCCAGCATTTT. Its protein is CASSPTTGSDQPQHF.

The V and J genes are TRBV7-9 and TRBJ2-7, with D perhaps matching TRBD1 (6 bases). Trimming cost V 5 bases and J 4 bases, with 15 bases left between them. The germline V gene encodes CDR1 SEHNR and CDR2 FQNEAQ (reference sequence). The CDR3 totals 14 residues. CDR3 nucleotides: TGTGCCAGCAGCCCCCAGGGGACATTATACGAGCAGTACTTC. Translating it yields CASSPQGTLYEQYF. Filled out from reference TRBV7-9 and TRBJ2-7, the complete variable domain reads DTGVSQNPRHKITKRGQNVTFRCDPISEHNRLYWYRQTLGQGPEFLTYFQNEAQLEKSRLLSDRFSAERPKGSFSTLEIQRTEQGDSAMYLCASSPQGTLYEQYFGPGTRLTVT.

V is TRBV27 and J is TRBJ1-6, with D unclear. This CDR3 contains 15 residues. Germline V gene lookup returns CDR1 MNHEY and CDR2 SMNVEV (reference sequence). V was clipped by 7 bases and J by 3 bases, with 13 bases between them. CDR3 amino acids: CASKGGEGYNSPLHF. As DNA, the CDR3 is TGTGCCAGCAAGGGCGGGGAGGGCTATAATTCACCCCTCCACTTT.

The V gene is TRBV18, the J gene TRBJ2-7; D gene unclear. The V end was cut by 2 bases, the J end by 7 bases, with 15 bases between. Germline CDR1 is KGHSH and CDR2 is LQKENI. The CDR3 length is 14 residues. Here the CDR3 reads CASSPKEALWEQYF. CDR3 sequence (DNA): TGTGCCAGCTCACCAAAAGAGGCCCTCTGGGAGCAGTACTTC.

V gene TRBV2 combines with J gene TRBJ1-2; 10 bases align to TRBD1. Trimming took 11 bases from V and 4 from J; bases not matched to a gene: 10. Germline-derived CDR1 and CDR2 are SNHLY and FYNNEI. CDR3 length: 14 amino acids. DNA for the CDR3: TGTGCCGGACTTAGACAGGGGGCCCTCTATGGCTACACCTTC. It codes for CAGLRQGALYGYTF.

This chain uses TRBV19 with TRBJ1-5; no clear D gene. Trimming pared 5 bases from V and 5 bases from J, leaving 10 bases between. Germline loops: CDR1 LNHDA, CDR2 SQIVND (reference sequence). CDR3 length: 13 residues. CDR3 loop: CASSWQSDQPQHF. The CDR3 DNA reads TGTGCCAGTAGTTGGCAGTCCGATCAGCCCCAGCATTTT.

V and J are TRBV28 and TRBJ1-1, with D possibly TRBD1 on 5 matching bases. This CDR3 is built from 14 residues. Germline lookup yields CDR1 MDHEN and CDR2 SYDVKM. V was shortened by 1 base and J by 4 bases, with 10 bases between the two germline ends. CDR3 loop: CASSLSTGATEAFF. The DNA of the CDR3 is TGTGCCAGCAGTTTATCCACAGGAGCCACTGAAGCTTTCTTT. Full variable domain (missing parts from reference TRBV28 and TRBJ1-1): DVKVTQSSRYLVKRTGEKVFLECVQDMDHENMFWYRQDPGLGLRLIYFSYDVKMKEKGDIPEGYSVSREKKERFSLILESASTNQTSMYLCASSLSTGATEAFFGQGTRLTVV.

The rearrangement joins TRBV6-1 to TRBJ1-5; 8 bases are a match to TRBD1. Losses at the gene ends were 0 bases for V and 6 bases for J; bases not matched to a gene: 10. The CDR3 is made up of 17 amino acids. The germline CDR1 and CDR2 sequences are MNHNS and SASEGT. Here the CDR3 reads CASSEAVDRAWRQPQHF. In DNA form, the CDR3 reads TGTGCCAGCAGTGAAGCGGTGGACAGGGCTTGGCGTCAGCCCCAGCATTTT.

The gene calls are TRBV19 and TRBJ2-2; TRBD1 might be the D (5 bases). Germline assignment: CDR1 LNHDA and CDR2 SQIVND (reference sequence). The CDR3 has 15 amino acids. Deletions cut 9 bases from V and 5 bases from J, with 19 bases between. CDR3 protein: CASRFRTTKTGELFF. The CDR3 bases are TGTGCCAGCAGATTCCGGACAACAAAAACCGGGGAGCTGTTTTTT.

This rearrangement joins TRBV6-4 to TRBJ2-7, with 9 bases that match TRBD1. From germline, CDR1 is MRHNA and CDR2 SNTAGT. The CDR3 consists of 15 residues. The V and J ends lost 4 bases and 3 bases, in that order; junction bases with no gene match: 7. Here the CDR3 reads CASSAGDRADYEQYF. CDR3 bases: TGTGCCAGCAGTGCCGGGGACAGGGCAGACTACGAGCAGTACTTC.

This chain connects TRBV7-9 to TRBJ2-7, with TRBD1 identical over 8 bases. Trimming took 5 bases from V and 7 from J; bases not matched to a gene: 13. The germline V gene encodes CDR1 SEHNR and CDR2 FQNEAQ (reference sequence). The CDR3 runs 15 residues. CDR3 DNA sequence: TGTGCCAGCAGCCTCAGACAGGGGTCTGCCTGGGAGCAGTACTTC. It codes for CASSLRQGSAWEQYF. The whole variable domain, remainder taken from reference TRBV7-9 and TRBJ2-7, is DTGVSQNPRHKITKRGQNVTFRCDPISEHNRLYWYRQTLGQGPEFLTYFQNEAQLEKSRLLSDRFSAERPKGSFSTLEIQRTEQGDSAMYLCASSLRQGSAWEQYFGPGTRLTVT.